Shown below are 23 T cell receptor beta chains from a single sample sequenced in a study of Graves' ophthalmopathy and Graves' hyperthyroidism. CDR3 regions of TCR beta were amplified from RNA transcripts. Scientists carried out first-round RT-PCR using HTBI primers and then a second-round multiplex PCR. TCRdb analysed the multiplex PCR reads with MiXCR anew, one entry per CDR3 protein. Here the sample spans roughly 420,000 distinct CDR3 sequences, roughly 21% being singletons. The sample was peripheral blood. These receptors were collected from a woman in her late teens or twenties with stable Graves' hyperthyroidism.

At least ten counts were recorded for this clonotype. One junction end does not reproduce the germline sequence, and a read error may be involved. The V and J genes are TRBV3-1 and TRBJ1-1; TRBD1 is a possible D gene (5 bases). This CDR3 region has 12 residues. Germline V gene data show CDR1 as LGHDT and CDR2 as YNNKEL (reference sequence). The CDR3 loop is CASSQAGTGAFF. The CDR3 DNA is TGTGCCAGCAGCCAAGCAGGGACTGGAGCTTTCTTT. The variable domain in full, completed from reference TRBV3-1 and TRBJ1-1, reads DTAVSQTPKYLVTQMGNDKSIKCEQNLGHDTMYWYKQDSKKFLKIMFSYNNKELIINETVPNRFSPKSPDKAHLNLHINSLELGDSAVYFCASSQAGTGAFFGQGTRLTVV.

The chain combines TRBV5-1 with TRBJ1-6, with 7 bases identical to TRBD1. This CDR3 comprises 14 residues. The junction had 6 bases not matched to a gene; V was cut back by 4 bases and J by 8 bases. Germline V gene lookup returns CDR1 SGHRS and CDR2 YFSETQ. The CDR3 protein is CASSRDREDSPLHF. CDR3 nucleotides: TGCGCCAGCAGCAGGGACAGAGAGGATTCACCCCTCCACTTT. Full variable domain (missing parts from reference TRBV5-1 and TRBJ1-6): KAGVTQTPRYLIKTRGQQVTLSCSPISGHRSVSWYQQTPGQGLQFLFEYFSETQRNKGNFPGRFSGRQFSNSRSEMNVSTLELGDSALYLCASSRDREDSPLHFGNGTRLTVT.

In its sample, this clonotype was seen many times. This chain joins TRBV6-1 and TRBJ1-5, with D possibly matching TRBD1 (5 bases). CDR1 is MNHNS and CDR2 is SASEGT in the germline V gene. Deletions cut 2 bases from V and 9 bases from J, with 20 bases between. CDR3 length: 16 residues. The CDR3 coding sequence is TGTGCCAGCAGTGAAATTGGGAGGGACCCATCACGGCCCCAGCATTTT. It codes for CASSEIGRDPSRPQHF.

This clonotype was found many times. The V gene is TRBV11-2, the J gene TRBJ2-7, with D possibly matching TRBD1 (6 bases). Germline V gives CDR1 SGHAT, CDR2 FQNNGV. This CDR3 is 14 amino acids long. V shed 5 bases and J shed 5 bases, with 16 bases lying between them. The CDR3 spells CASSQTTGFNEQYF. CDR3 bases: TGTGCCAGCAGCCAAACCACAGGGTTCAACGAGCAGTACTTC.

This clonotype has a count of ten or more. The chain employs TRBV7-9 and TRBJ1-1; D gene ambiguous. V dropped 0 bases and J dropped 5 bases, with 7 bases sitting between them. CDR3 length: 13 residues. Germline values: CDR1 SEHNR, CDR2 FQNEAQ (reference sequence). CDR3 in amino acids: CASSLAPGTEAFF. CDR3 DNA sequence: TGTGCCAGCAGCTTAGCCCCGGGGACTGAAGCTTTCTTT.

This clonotype has ten or more counts. The gene calls are TRBV29-1 and TRBJ2-5; D is perhaps TRBD2 (6 bases). The CDR3 contains 12 residues. Trimming pared 7 bases from V and 2 bases from J, leaving 11 bases between. Germline-derived CDR1 and CDR2 are SQVTM and ANQGSEA. As DNA, the CDR3 is TGCAGCGGGCTGGGGACTCAAGAGACCCAGTACTTC. Amino acids: CSGLGTQETQYF.

There are many counts of this clonotype. The chain carries TRBV25-1 and TRBJ2-7, with a possible D match to TRBD2 (6 bases). The CDR3 runs to 14 residues. Germline V gene lookup returns CDR1 MGHDK and CDR2 SYGVNS. Trimming pared 5 bases from V and 2 bases from J, leaving 13 bases between. CDR3 DNA sequence: TGTGCCAGCAGTCCGGCTAGCGCCACCTACGAGCAGTACTTC. It translates to CASSPASATYEQYF.

V usage is TRBV12-3 or TRBV12-4 and J usage is TRBJ1-2; no clear D gene. The CDR3 totals 15 residues. V was shortened by 8 bases and J by 2 bases, with 18 bases between the two germline ends. CDR3 coding DNA: TGTGCCAGCTCCCACCCCCTCGGGCTAAACTATGGCTACACCTTC. It translates to CASSHPLGLNYGYTF.

This clonotype was detected ten times or more. The chain links TRBV12-3 or TRBV12-4 to TRBJ2-5; no reliable D call. The CDR3 sequence is 13 residues long. Trimming pared 5 bases from V and 1 base from J, leaving 8 bases between. The chain's CDR3 is CASSDTSQETQYF. The CDR3 region has the DNA TGTGCCAGCAGTGATACTTCCCAAGAGACCCAGTACTTC.

This chain uses TRBV28 with TRBJ1-1; D perhaps matches TRBD1 (5 bases). Trimming stripped 3 bases from V and 0 bases from J, with 17 bases between. Germline CDR1 is MDHEN and CDR2 is SYDVKM. The CDR3 length is 17 residues. This CDR3 is CASSFPSPYRLNTEAFF. CDR3 sequence (DNA): TGTGCCAGCAGTTTCCCCTCCCCGTACAGGCTGAACACTGAAGCTTTCTTT.

The J gene is TRBJ2-7, the V gene TRBV9; 12 bases fit TRBD2. The V and J ends lost 1 base and 4 bases, in that order; junction bases with no gene match: 3. Germline V lookup: CDR1 SGDLS, CDR2 YYNGEE. The CDR3 runs 15 residues. Here the CDR3 reads CASSVTSGGIYEQYF. Here the CDR3 DNA reads TGTGCCAGCAGCGTAACTAGCGGGGGGATATACGAGCAGTACTTC. Supplemented by reference TRBV9 and TRBJ2-7, the full variable domain reads DSGVTQTPKHLITATGQRVTLRCSPRSGDLSVYWYQQSLDQGLQFLIQYYNGEERAKGNILERFSAQQFPDLHSELNLSSLELGDSALYFCASSVTSGGIYEQYFGPGTRLTVT.

This clonotype showed up many times. J is TRBJ1-3 and V is TRBV6-6; TRBD1 is a possible D gene (5 bases). CDR1 and CDR2 (germline): MNHNY, SVGAGI (reference sequence). The CDR3 is 14 amino acids. V lost 6 bases and J lost 6, with 15 bases in between. The DNA of the CDR3 is TGTGCCAGCAGGATCACCGGGACGTTAAACACCATATATTTT. Protein: CASRITGTLNTIYF.

Ten or more counts support this clonotype. The chain employs TRBV27 and TRBJ2-7; 8 bases match TRBD1. The junction had 9 bases not matched to a gene; V was cut back by 5 bases and J by 3 bases. The CDR3 loop spans 15 amino acids. CDR1 is MNHEY, CDR2 SMNVEV, per germline (reference sequence). Here the CDR3 DNA reads TGTGCCAGCAGTAGGACAGGGAGTTCCCTCTACGAGCAGTACTTC. Translated: CASSRTGSSLYEQYF.

Only a few counts were recorded for this clonotype. V is TRBV27 and J is TRBJ1-2, with D perhaps TRBD1 (6 bases). Trimming took 9 bases from V and 4 from J, leaving 15 bases between them. This CDR3 spans 13 amino acids. Germline values: CDR1 MNHEY, CDR2 SMNVEV (reference sequence). The CDR3 bases are TGTGCCAGTACCTCAGGGGTAGGCTATGGCTACACCTTC. It yields the protein CASTSGVGYGYTF.

This clonotype was seen many times. The chain is built from TRBV20-1 and TRBJ2-7; 7 positions agree with TRBD1. The CDR3 sequence is 16 residues long. V was pared by 4 bases and J by 0 bases, with 12 bases of the junction left unmatched. CDR1 and CDR2 from the germline V gene are DFQATT and SNEGSKA (reference sequence). CDR3 nucleotides: TGCAGTGCTATTAAGCCAGGGGGACACCACTCCTACGAGCAGTACTTC. Residues: CSAIKPGGHHSYEQYF.

Of note for this clonotype: Because it lacks the conserved phenylalanine or tryptophan at the end, this CDR3 is likely a read error. The DNA is omitted, as the CDR3 cannot be located on it reliably, and the CDR3 follows TCRdb's listing. The CDR3 is CASSQDSGALVY. The V call is TRBV4-3, the J call TRBJ1-2; the D call of TRBD1 is as the table states it, not checked on the DNA. The CDR3 length equals 12 residues, ends included. Germline assignment: CDR1 LGHNA and CDR2 YSLEER.

In this sample, this clonotype turned up many times. This chain uses TRBV6-1 with TRBJ1-6; D unclear. This CDR3 has 13 residues. Germline-derived CDR1 and CDR2 are MNHNS and SASEGT. The V end lost 5 bases, the J end lost 9 bases, and 11 bases lay between the germline ends. The CDR3 DNA sequence: TGTGCCAGCAGTAGCGTCGAAAGTTCACCCCTCCACTTT. As protein: CASSSVESSPLHF.

The chain employs TRBV24-1 and TRBJ2-7; possible D gene TRBD1, 5 bases. V lost 9 bases to trimming and J lost 9 bases, with 23 bases between them. This CDR3 has 14 amino acids. The germline V gene encodes CDR1 KGHDR and CDR2 SFDVKD. The CDR3 is CATEGGQGPKGQYF. The CDR3 DNA follows: TGTGCCACCGAAGGTGGGCAGGGCCCAAAGGGGCAGTACTTC.

About this clonotype itself: Its ends do not fully match the called genes, so a read error is possible. This chain joins TRBV12-3 or TRBV12-4 and TRBJ2-5, with a weak D call TRBD1 (5 bases). This CDR3 spans 15 amino acids. In DNA, the CDR3 is TGTGCCAGCAGCGGAAGGGGCAGACCTCAAGAGACCCAGCACTTC. Its translation: CASSGRGRPQETQHF.

The table lists this clonotype with many counts. The V and J genes are TRBV9 and TRBJ2-3; perhaps D is TRBD1 or TRBD2 (5 bases each). Germline loops: CDR1 SGDLS, CDR2 YYNGEE. V dropped 3 bases and J dropped 2 bases, with 13 bases sitting between them. The CDR3 totals 15 residues. This chain's CDR3 is CASSASGTNTDTQYF. The CDR3 DNA reads TGTGCCAGCAGCGCCTCCGGGACGAACACAGATACGCAGTATTTT.

This clonotype appeared a single time. The chain is built from TRBV12-3 or TRBV12-4 and TRBJ2-7; 10 positions match TRBD1. The CDR3 consists of 14 residues. With 3 bases clipped from V and 5 bases from J, the junction kept 4 bases outside the gene matches. CDR3 region: CASSFGGTGDEQYF. In DNA form, the CDR3 reads TGTGCCAGCAGTTTCGGCGGGACAGGGGACGAGCAGTACTTC.

This clonotype came up many times. This sequence joins TRBV20-1 and TRBJ2-5; 8 bases map to TRBD2. The CDR3 has 13 residues. With V trimmed by 6 bases and J by 4 bases, 7 bases remained unmatched. The V gene's germline CDR1 is DFQATT and CDR2 SNEGSKA (reference sequence). CDR3 DNA sequence: TGCAGTGCCGCGACCAGCGGGAGAGAGACCCAGTACTTC. Its protein product is CSAATSGRETQYF.

This clonotype was counted between two and nine times. The chain combines TRBV5-1 with TRBJ1-2, with 8 bases identical to TRBD1. J lost 10 bases, V lost 4 bases, and 9 bases had no gene match. The germline V gene encodes CDR1 SGHRS and CDR2 YFSETQ. The CDR3 has 13 residues. CDR3 sequence: CASSPGQDGSYTF. CDR3 nucleotide sequence: TGCGCCAGCAGCCCGGGACAGGATGGCTCCTACACCTTC.